Following are 28 T cell receptor beta chains from one sample sequenced in a study of T-cell reconstitution after alpha-beta-depleted transplantation in children. Using unique molecular identifiers, the investigators prepared the TCRbeta library. TCRdb re-called the PCR reads with MiXCR, one entry per CDR3 protein. This table has about 98,000 distinct CDR3 sequences, roughly 7.1% appearing once. The sequences come from PBMCs, collected before TCRalphabeta/CD19-depleted stem cell transplant. The origin of the receptors is a boy aged 2 to 10 with acute lymphoblastic leukemia, due to receive a stem cell transplant.

This clonotype appeared a few times. V and J are TRBV2 and TRBJ1-1; D not resolved. CDR3 length equals 13 residues. The ends were cut back, 7 bases at V and 0 bases at J, with 9 bases in the middle. Germline V gives CDR1 SNHLY, CDR2 FYNNEI. The chain's CDR3 is CASIRTLNTEAFF. CDR3 DNA sequence: TGTGCCAGCATTCGGACCTTGAACACTGAAGCTTTCTTT.

This clonotype was seen a few times. This chain connects TRBV6-1 to TRBJ2-7, with TRBD2 as a possible D gene (6 bases). The CDR3 runs to 16 residues. The V end was cut by 5 bases, the J end by 5 bases, with 22 bases between. Germline CDR1 is MNHNS and CDR2 is SASEGT. CDR3 region: CASSPQGGGTGDEQYF. The CDR3 DNA sequence: TGTGCCAGCAGTCCCCAGGGAGGAGGGACCGGGGACGAGCAGTACTTC.

The sample holds many counts of this clonotype. The chain is built from TRBV10-3 and TRBJ1-2; weak D call: TRBD1 (5 bases). Per the germline V gene, CDR1 is ENHRY and CDR2 is SYGVKD. The CDR3 runs to 13 residues. With 7 bases removed from V and 3 bases from J, the gap between germline ends came to 12 bases. In nucleotides, the CDR3 is TGTGCCATCACGGGGACGCGGGACTATGGCTACACCTTC. Protein sequence: CAITGTRDYGYTF.

A single count supports this clonotype. This chain connects TRBV28 to TRBJ1-3; D is perhaps TRBD1 (6 bases). Germline V CDR1 and CDR2: MDHEN, SYDVKM. The V end was cut by 8 bases, the J end by 5 bases, with 13 bases between. CDR3 size: 13 residues. For the CDR3, the DNA is TGTGCCAGCGGCCCCGGGGACAGAAACACCATATATTTT. Translated, it gives CASGPGDRNTIYF.

In its sample, this clonotype is medium-sized (0.01 to 0.1%). The rearrangement joins TRBV20-1 to TRBJ2-2; 7 nucleotides align to TRBD2. This CDR3 has 16 residues. V was pared by 0 bases and J by 5 bases, with 9 bases of the junction left unmatched. Germline CDR1 reads DFQATT; CDR2 reads SNEGSKA (reference sequence). CDR3: CSARDFERGPTGELFF. The CDR3 DNA reads as TGCAGTGCTAGAGATTTCGAGCGGGGCCCGACCGGGGAGCTGTTTTTT.

CDR3 region: CASSSMGSSYNEQFF. In DNA, the CDR3 is TGTGCCAGCAGTTCGATGGGCAGCTCCTACAATGAGCAGTTCTTC. This sequence joins TRBV27 and TRBJ2-1; no definite D call. Trimming removed 4 bases at V and 0 bases at J, with 10 bases between. CDR1 MNHEY and CDR2 SMNVEV come from the germline V gene (reference sequence). The CDR3 runs to 15 residues.

This clonotype was counted a few times. The chain couples TRBV5-1 to TRBJ2-7, with TRBD1 matching 9 bases. Germline CDR1 is SGHRS and CDR2 is YFSETQ. The CDR3 extends over 15 amino acids. The junction had 2 bases not matched to a gene; V was cut back by 0 bases and J by 1 base. The chain's CDR3 is CASSLDRGLSYEQYF. The CDR3 nucleotides are TGCGCCAGCAGCTTGGACAGGGGGCTGTCCTACGAGCAGTACTTC.

This clonotype was counted ten times or more. The V gene is TRBV6-4, the J gene TRBJ2-3, with D perhaps matching TRBD1 (6 bases). Trimming removed 4 bases at V and 1 base at J, with 6 bases between. The CDR3 is 13 residues long. Germline V lookup: CDR1 MRHNA, CDR2 SNTAGT. Here the CDR3 reads CASSGQGTDTQYF. The DNA for the CDR3 is TGTGCCAGCAGTGGACAGGGCACAGATACGCAGTATTTT.

This clonotype was picked up a small number of times. This sequence joins TRBV29-1 and TRBJ1-6, with 8 bases aligning to TRBD1. Trimming cost V 5 bases and J 7 bases; bases outside gene matches: 10. This CDR3 is 15 amino acids long. Germline loops: CDR1 SQVTM, CDR2 ANQGSEA. Here the CDR3 reads CSVTIGQGRNSPLHF. In DNA form, the CDR3 reads TGCAGCGTTACGATCGGACAGGGTAGGAATTCACCCCTCCACTTT.

This clonotype was counted ten times or more. The genes are TRBV4-1 and TRBJ2-7, with 7 bases lining up with TRBD1. Germline assignment: CDR1 MGHRA and CDR2 YSYEKL. Losses at the gene ends were 4 bases for V and 1 base for J; bases not matched to a gene: 7. The CDR3 is made up of 15 amino acids. In nucleotides, the CDR3 is TGCGCCAGCAGCCCAATAAAGGACAGGTCCTACGAGCAGTACTTC. Protein sequence: CASSPIKDRSYEQYF.

Comment on this clonotype: The conserved phenylalanine or tryptophan is not found at the CDR3 terminus, so this likely reflects a read error. The J gene is TRBJ2-2, the V gene TRBV18; weak D call: TRBD1 (5 bases). Trimming removed 6 bases from V and 8 bases from J, with 19 bases in between. CDR3 size: 15 residues. Germline CDR1 is KGHSH and CDR2 is LQKENI. CDR3 loop: CASSPTAVETGELFC. The CDR3 DNA is TGTGCCAGCTCGCCGACAGCCGTGGAGACTGGGGAGCTGTTTTGT.

The chain combines TRBV6-2 or TRBV6-3 with TRBJ1-6; D is unresolved. Per germline, CDR1 MNHEY and CDR2 SVGEGT. Trimming removed 5 bases from V and 2 bases from J, with 10 bases in between. The CDR3 covers 15 residues. Written as DNA, the CDR3 is TGTGCCAGCAGTCCTGCAAGGGCCTATAATTCACCCCTCCACTTT. Translated, it gives CASSPARAYNSPLHF.

CDR3 loop: CASSPRARGTESPLHF. The DNA of the CDR3 is TGTGCCAGCAGCCCCCGGGCCCGGGGGACAGAGTCACCCCTCCACTTT. The chain combines TRBV4-2 with TRBJ1-6, with 7 bases aligning to TRBD1. Germline V gene sequence: CDR1 LGHNA, CDR2 YNFKEQ. The V segment lost 4 bases and the J segment 10 bases; nucleotides outside the gene matches: 13. The CDR3 length is 16 residues.

This clonotype has a count of ten or more. The J gene is TRBJ2-5, the V gene TRBV13, with D possibly TRBD1 on 6 matching bases. V lost 5 bases, J lost 5 bases, and 18 bases lay in between. Germline V gene sequence: CDR1 PRHDT, CDR2 FYEKMQ (reference sequence). The CDR3 totals 15 residues. The CDR3, as DNA: TGTGCCAGCAGCCCCCCGCAGGGGATCAGGGAGACCCAGTACTTC. Its protein is CASSPPQGIRETQYF.

The table lists this clonotype with a few counts. This sequence joins TRBV6-1 and TRBJ2-5; D not certain. The CDR3 extends over 14 amino acids. Germline V gives CDR1 MNHNS, CDR2 SASEGT. V lost 1 base and J 2 bases, leaving 8 bases between the germline ends. The CDR3, as DNA: TGTGCCAGCAGTGAAGGTGTAGGGCAAGAGACCCAGTACTTC. The encoded protein is CASSEGVGQETQYF.

The chain links TRBV5-1 to TRBJ2-2; 9 bases align to TRBD1. The CDR3 length is 15 residues. In germline, CDR1 is SGHRS, CDR2 YFSETQ. Germline trimming cut 4 bases from V and 1 base from J; bases unmatched to any gene: 2. CDR3 DNA: TGCGCCAGCAGCCCGGGACAGGGGAACACCGGGGAGCTGTTTTTT. Translation: CASSPGQGNTGELFF.

This clonotype was observed many times. V gene TRBV27 combines with J gene TRBJ1-1; TRBD1 matches at 9 bases. This CDR3 has 16 amino acids. Germline V gene data show CDR1 as MNHEY and CDR2 as SMNVEV (reference sequence). Trimming took 7 bases from V and 1 from J; bases not matched to a gene: 10. Here the CDR3 reads CASTSLSQGANTEAFF. CDR3 nucleotides: TGTGCCAGCACCTCTTTGTCACAGGGGGCGAACACTGAAGCTTTCTTT.

Many counts were recorded for this clonotype. The chain has TRBV20-1 and TRBJ1-1; D might be TRBD1 (6 bases). The CDR3 is made up of 14 amino acids. CDR1 and CDR2 from the germline V gene are DFQATT and SNEGSKA (reference sequence). V lost 3 bases, J lost 5 bases, and 16 bases lay in between. The chain's CDR3 is CSASIQGAMTEAFF. Written as DNA, the CDR3 is TGCAGTGCTAGTATACAGGGCGCAATGACTGAAGCTTTCTTT.

This clonotype has at least ten counts. This chain links TRBV14 with TRBJ2-3; D is possibly TRBD2 (5 bases). The CDR3 has 15 residues. The V gene lost 0 bases and the J gene lost 2 bases, with 9 bases spanning the gap. Germline V CDR1 and CDR2: SGHDN, FVKESK. The CDR3 is CASSQERGITDTQYF. CDR3 in DNA: TGTGCCAGCAGCCAAGAGAGAGGGATCACAGATACGCAGTATTTT.

This clonotype was observed at least ten times. This rearrangement joins TRBV4-3 to TRBJ1-1; 8 nucleotides agree with TRBD1. Germline V lookup: CDR1 LGHNA, CDR2 YSLEER. V lost 4 bases and J lost 5; bases outside the gene matches: 9. The CDR3 covers 15 residues. The CDR3 nucleotides are TGCGCCAGCAGCCGGACGACAGGGGAGGGAACTGAAGCTTTCTTT. Translated: CASSRTTGEGTEAFF.

The table lists this clonotype with many counts. The chain employs TRBV3-1 and TRBJ1-3; D is perhaps TRBD1 (5 bases). Germline CDR1 reads LGHDT; CDR2 reads YNNKEL (reference sequence). CDR3 size: 17 residues. The germline V and J ends were trimmed by 4 bases and 0 bases, with 16 bases remaining between them. CDR3 DNA sequence: TGTGCCAGCAGCCGCCCGGAGGGGACCGACTCTGGAAACACCATATATTTT. This gives the protein CASSRPEGTDSGNTIYF.

This clonotype appeared many times. The J gene is TRBJ2-2, the V gene TRBV7-2; TRBD1 aligns across 9 bases. V lost 5 bases and J lost 0; bases outside the gene matches: 10. The length of the CDR3 is 18 residues. Per the germline V gene, CDR1 is SGHTA and CDR2 is FQGNSA. CDR3 in DNA: TGTGCCAGCAGCCGCCGCCGGACAGGGGCAACGAACACCGGGGAGCTGTTTTTT. This translates into CASSRRRTGATNTGELFF.

This clonotype was found a few times. The genes are TRBV9 and TRBJ2-3; no clear D gene. CDR3 length: 14 residues. The V gene's germline CDR1 is SGDLS and CDR2 YYNGEE. V lost 0 bases, J lost 1 base, and 6 bases lay in between. The CDR3 spells CASSVGQGTDTQYF. In DNA form, the CDR3 reads TGTGCCAGCAGCGTAGGGCAGGGCACAGATACGCAGTATTTT.

This clonotype has a handful of counts. The chain carries TRBV20-1 and TRBJ1-5; the D gene is possibly TRBD1 (6 bases). This CDR3 has 15 residues. CDR1 is DFQATT and CDR2 is SNEGSKA in the germline V gene (reference sequence). V shed 6 bases and J shed 1 base, with 16 bases lying between them. The CDR3 is CSATGGGLSNQPQHF. DNA for the CDR3: TGCAGTGCCACCGGCGGGGGGCTCAGCAATCAGCCCCAGCATTTT.

This clonotype was counted between two and nine times. The chain links TRBV20-1 to TRBJ2-7, with a tentative D call TRBD1 (8 bases). Trimming took off 5 bases at V and 4 bases at J, with 21 bases between the two ends. This CDR3 region has 15 residues. Germline CDR1 DFQATT, CDR2 SNEGSKA (reference sequence). The CDR3 sequence: CSAPGRTGTRYEQYF. The CDR3 bases are TGCAGTGCTCCCGGGAGGACAGGGACCCGATACGAGCAGTACTTC.

This clonotype was counted at least ten times. The chain uses TRBV9 and TRBJ1-6; possibly TRBD1 for D (5 bases). This CDR3 has 14 residues. The V end was cut by 6 bases, the J end by 4 bases, with 11 bases between. Germline loops: CDR1 SGDLS, CDR2 YYNGEE. The CDR3 sequence: CASTRDEYNSPLHF. The CDR3 DNA is TGTGCCAGCACCAGGGATGAGTATAATTCACCCCTCCACTTT. Drawing the rest from reference TRBV9 and TRBJ1-6, the complete variable domain is DSGVTQTPKHLITATGQRVTLRCSPRSGDLSVYWYQQSLDQGLQFLIQYYNGEERAKGNILERFSAQQFPDLHSELNLSSLELGDSALYFCASTRDEYNSPLHFGNGTRLTVT.

Ten or more counts support this clonotype. The DNA of the CDR3 is TGCAGCGTTGTAAGAGACTCTGGGCAGTACTTC. It encodes CSVVRDSGQYF. The rearrangement links TRBV29-1 to TRBJ2-7; D is unresolved. The V end lost 4 bases, the J end lost 9 bases, and 13 bases lay between the germline ends. This CDR3 region has 11 residues. CDR1 is SQVTM and CDR2 is ANQGSEA in the germline V gene.

The gene calls are TRBV12-3 or TRBV12-4 and TRBJ2-7; TRBD1 matches 9 bases. After removal of 6 bases from V and 3 bases from J, the junction contained 6 bases not matched to a gene. This CDR3 spans 14 amino acids. The chain's CDR3 is CASRRTGENYEQYF. Here the CDR3 DNA reads TGTGCCAGCAGGAGGACAGGGGAAAACTACGAGCAGTACTTC.